The present T cell receptor (beta chain) was sequenced within a study of T cell changes during pregnancy in multiple sclerosis. Germline assignment: CDR1 SEHNR and CDR2 FQNEAQ (reference sequence). Losses at the gene ends were 3 bases for V and 1 base for J; bases not matched to a gene: 7. The CDR3 covers 16 residues. Measured with immunoSEQ multiplex PCR; TCRdb has only the in-frame clones, and not every one. This sample yields over 60,000 clones, of which 85% to 95% are seen a single time; 1% belongs to the top ten. The receptor was derived from a female donor with multiple sclerosis, enrolled in a pregnancy study. V and J are TRBV7-9 and TRBJ2-3; 7 bases match TRBD2. The sample here was peripheral blood, taken in the first trimester of pregnancy. The CDR3 DNA follows: TGTGCCAGCAGCTTGGGCGGAACTAGCGGCACAGATACGCAGTATTTT. It specifies CASSLGGTSGTDTQYF.